This TCR beta chain is drawn from a study of CD8+ T cells in alopecia areata. About the study: Tofacitinib administration to treated patients was oral, at 5 to 10 mg twice daily. Dosing with tofacitinib proceeded for 6 to 18 months, followed by 6 months off drug. Percent of scalp involved defined treated patients' severity scores.

Study results and limitations: Elevated clonality characterized lesional scalp relative to normal scalp, particularly in alopecia totalis/universalis.

Sequencing used cDNA as its template, made by extracting RNA and reverse transcribing it. Some clones are missing from TCRdb's copy, which holds only in-frame ones; the method was immunoSEQ multiplex PCR. The table has 95,000 to 100,000 clones, around 60% seen once. The CDR3 extends over 13 amino acids. CDR1 and CDR2 from the germline V gene are MGHRA and YSYEKL. V dropped 0 bases and J dropped 6 bases, with 9 bases sitting between them. Stated treatment: oral pan-JAK inhibitor, 5-10 mg twice daily. This clone was picked up a small number of times. As yet, its antigen is unknown. Sample: CD8+ T cells sorted from blood, taken at approximately week 60, from a patient treated with tofacitinib. This TCR was recovered from a human donor with alopecia areata. This sequence joins TRBV4-1 and TRBJ2-7; no clear D gene. The CDR3, as DNA: TGCGCCAGCAGCCAAGATAAGGGCTTCGAGCAGTACTTC. Amino acids: CASSQDKGFEQYF.